This passage covers 12 T cell receptor beta chains from one sample sequenced in a study of response to subunit inactivated influenza vaccine. From the RT-PCR reads, TCRdb called clonotypes with MiXCR, one entry per CDR3 protein. The sample includes 590,000 or so distinct CDR3 sequences, 12% to 15% of them seen just once. Sample: PBMCs from blood, taken less than 15 days before vaccination. The receptors originated from a man aged 45-65 years who received an inactivated influenza vaccine.

In this sample, this clonotype turned up many times. The CDR3, as DNA: TGTGCCAGCAGTTTATCTTCGGGACAGGGCTACGAGCAGTACTTC. Translated: CASSLSSGQGYEQYF. The rearrangement uses TRBV28 and TRBJ2-7; 9 bases map to TRBD1. The V gene's germline CDR1 is MDHEN and CDR2 SYDVKM. The CDR3 spans 15 residues. V was clipped by 1 base and J by 3 bases; unmatched bases: 4.

V and J are TRBV28 and TRBJ1-6, with 7 bases matching TRBD1. Germline loops: CDR1 MDHEN, CDR2 SYDVKM. With 6 bases clipped from V and 3 bases from J, the junction kept 5 bases outside the gene matches. The CDR3 has 15 residues. The CDR3 protein is CASRGDRNYNSPLHF. The CDR3 DNA sequence: TGTGCCAGCAGGGGGGACAGAAACTATAATTCACCCCTCCACTTT.

This clonotype was detected many times. The chain couples TRBV9 to TRBJ2-3; D is ambiguous. V lost 1 base and J 2 bases, leaving 11 bases between the germline ends. The CDR3 covers 15 residues. The germline CDR1 and CDR2 sequences are SGDLS and YYNGEE. CDR3 nucleotide sequence: TGTGCCAGCAGCGTATCTATGGGATTCACAGATACGCAGTATTTT. Translated: CASSVSMGFTDTQYF. The full variable domain, in which reference TRBV9 and TRBJ2-3 provide the parts outside the CDR3, is DSGVTQTPKHLITATGQRVTLRCSPRSGDLSVYWYQQSLDQGLQFLIQYYNGEERAKGNILERFSAQQFPDLHSELNLSSLELGDSALYFCASSVSMGFTDTQYFGPGTRLTVL.

This clonotype appeared a few times. The CDR3 DNA is TGCAGTGCGTACGGGGCAGGGGCTAGCGGGGAGCTGTTTTTT. Translation gives CSAYGAGASGELFF. The chain joins TRBV20-1 to TRBJ2-2; maybe TRBD1 (6 bases). CDR1 DFQATT and CDR2 SNEGSKA come from the germline V gene (reference sequence). Trimming cost V 6 bases and J 7 bases, with 18 bases left between them. The CDR3 length is 14 residues.

The genes are TRBV10-3 and TRBJ1-1; D gene unclear. CDR3 length: 11 residues. Germline V lookup: CDR1 ENHRY, CDR2 SYGVKD. Trimming pared 4 bases from V and 5 bases from J, leaving 5 bases between. The CDR3 coding sequence is TGTGCCATCAGTGCTGGTACTGAAGCTTTCTTT. This codes for CAISAGTEAFF.

The chain is built from TRBV5-1 and TRBJ2-3, with D unclear. Germline V gene sequence: CDR1 SGHRS, CDR2 YFSETQ. V lost 4 bases to trimming and J lost 6 bases, with 18 bases between them. This CDR3 is built from 15 residues. The CDR3 loop reads CASSPDATQGDTQYF. Written as DNA, the CDR3 is TGCGCCAGCAGCCCGGACGCGACTCAAGGGGATACGCAGTATTTT.

The chain links TRBV4-3 to TRBJ2-7, with 10 bases matching TRBD2. CDR1 is LGHNA, CDR2 YSLEER, per germline. The CDR3 has 17 residues. The junction had 5 bases not matched to a gene; V was cut back by 0 bases and J by 0 bases. This CDR3 is CASSQDIRTSGSYEQYF. The CDR3 DNA sequence: TGCGCCAGCAGCCAAGATATTAGGACTAGCGGCTCCTACGAGCAGTACTTC.

This clonotype was found a few times. The chain uses TRBV20-1 and TRBJ1-5; possibly TRBD1 for D (6 bases). Germline V lookup: CDR1 DFQATT, CDR2 SNEGSKA (reference sequence). With 3 bases removed from V and 6 bases from J, the gap between germline ends came to 15 bases. CDR3 length: 14 amino acids. This CDR3 is CSASSIGGSQPQHF. CDR3 DNA sequence: TGCAGTGCTAGTTCGATAGGGGGGAGTCAGCCCCAGCATTTT.

The V call is TRBV5-5, the J call TRBJ2-3, with D maybe TRBD1 (5 bases). The CDR3 extends over 16 amino acids. V was cut by 1 base and J by 1 base, with 13 bases left in between. Germline-derived CDR1 and CDR2 are SGHKS and YYEKEE (reference sequence). The CDR3 here is CASSLSRVRGTDTQYF. CDR3 sequence (DNA): TGTGCCAGCAGCTTGTCTCGGGTCAGGGGCACAGATACGCAGTATTTT.

The table lists this clonotype with a few counts. The V gene is TRBV6-1, the J gene TRBJ2-7; D is possibly TRBD1 (5 bases). The CDR3 runs 13 residues. V was cut by 2 bases and J by 3 bases, with 8 bases left in between. The V gene's germline CDR1 is MNHNS and CDR2 SASEGT. The CDR3 here is CASSEFDSYEQYF. The CDR3 coding sequence is TGTGCCAGCAGTGAATTCGACAGCTACGAGCAGTACTTC.

This clonotype appeared once. The chain has TRBV5-1 and TRBJ2-1; 11 bases are shared with TRBD1. The CDR3 loop spans 17 amino acids. Germline values: CDR1 SGHRS, CDR2 YFSETQ. With V trimmed by 5 bases and J by 9 bases, 16 bases remained unmatched. The CDR3 here is CASRTSSGQGAWGEQFF. The CDR3 bases are TGCGCCAGCAGGACATCGTCCGGACAGGGGGCTTGGGGTGAGCAGTTCTTC.

This clonotype was detected many times. The genes are TRBV5-1 and TRBJ2-1; TRBD1 aligns across 7 bases. Trimming removed 3 bases from V and 6 bases from J; junction bases left unmatched: 6. Germline V gives CDR1 SGHRS, CDR2 YFSETQ. The CDR3 extends over 14 amino acids. As DNA, the CDR3 is TGCGCCAGCAGCTCCGGGACAGACCCCAATGAGCAGTTCTTC. This sequence encodes CASSSGTDPNEQFF.